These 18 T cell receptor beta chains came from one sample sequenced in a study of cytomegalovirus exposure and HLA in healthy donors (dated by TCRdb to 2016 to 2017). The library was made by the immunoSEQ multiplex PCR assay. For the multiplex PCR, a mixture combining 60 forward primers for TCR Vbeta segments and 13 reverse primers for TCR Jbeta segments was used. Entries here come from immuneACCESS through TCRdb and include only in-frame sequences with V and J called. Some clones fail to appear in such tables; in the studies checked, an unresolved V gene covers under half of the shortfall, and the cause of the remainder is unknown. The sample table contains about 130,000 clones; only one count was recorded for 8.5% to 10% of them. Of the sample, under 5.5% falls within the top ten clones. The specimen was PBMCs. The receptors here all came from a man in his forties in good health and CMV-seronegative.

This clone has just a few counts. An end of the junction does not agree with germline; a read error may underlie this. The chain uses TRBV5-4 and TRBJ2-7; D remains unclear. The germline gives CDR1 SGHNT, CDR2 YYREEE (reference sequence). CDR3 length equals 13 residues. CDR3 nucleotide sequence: TGTGCCAGCCGACTTGAGACTGGTTACGCGCAGTACTTC. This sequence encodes CASRLETGYAQYF.

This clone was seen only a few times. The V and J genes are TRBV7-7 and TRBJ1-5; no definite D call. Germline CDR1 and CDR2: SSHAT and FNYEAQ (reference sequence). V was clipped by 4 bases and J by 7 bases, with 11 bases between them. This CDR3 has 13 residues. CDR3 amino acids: CASSSRLGQPQHF. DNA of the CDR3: TGTGCCAGCAGCTCCCGACTTGGCCAGCCCCAGCATTTT.

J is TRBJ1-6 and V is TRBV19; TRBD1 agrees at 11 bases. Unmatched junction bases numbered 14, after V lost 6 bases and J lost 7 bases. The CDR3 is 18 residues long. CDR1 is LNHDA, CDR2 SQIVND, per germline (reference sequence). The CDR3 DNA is TGTGCCAGTAGCTACACCGGGACAGGGGGAGTGAGGAATTCACCCCTCCACTTT. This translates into CASSYTGTGGVRNSPLHF.

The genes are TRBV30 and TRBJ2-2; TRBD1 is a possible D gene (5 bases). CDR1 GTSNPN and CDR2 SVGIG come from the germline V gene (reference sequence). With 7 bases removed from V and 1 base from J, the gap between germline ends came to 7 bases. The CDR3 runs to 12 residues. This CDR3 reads CASTGNTGELFF. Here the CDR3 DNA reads TGTGCCTCCACAGGGAACACCGGGGAGCTGTTTTTT. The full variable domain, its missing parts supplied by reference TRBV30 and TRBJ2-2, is SQTIHQWPATLVQPVGSPLSLECTVEGTSNPNLYWYRQAAGRGLQLLFYSVGIGQISSEVPQNLSASRPQDRQFILSSKKLLLSDSGFYLCASTGNTGELFFGEGSRLTVL.

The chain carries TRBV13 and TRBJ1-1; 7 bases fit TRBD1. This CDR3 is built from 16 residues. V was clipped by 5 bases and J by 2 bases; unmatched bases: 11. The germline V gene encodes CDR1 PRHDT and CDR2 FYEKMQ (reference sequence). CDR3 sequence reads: CASSTNRQGRNTEAFF. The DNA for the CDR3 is TGTGCCAGCAGCACCAACCGACAGGGTCGCAACACTGAAGCTTTCTTT.

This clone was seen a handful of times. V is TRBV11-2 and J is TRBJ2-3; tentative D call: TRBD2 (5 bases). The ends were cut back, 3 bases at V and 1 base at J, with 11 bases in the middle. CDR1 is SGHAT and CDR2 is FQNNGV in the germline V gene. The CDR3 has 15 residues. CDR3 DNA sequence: TGTGCCAGCAGCTTCCGAGGGAGCGGCACAGATACGCAGTATTTT. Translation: CASSFRGSGTDTQYF. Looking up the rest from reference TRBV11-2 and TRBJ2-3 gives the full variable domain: EAGVAQSPRYKIIEKRQSVAFWCNPISGHATLYWYQQILGQGPKLLIQFQNNGVVDDSQLPKDRFSAERLKGVDSTLKIQPAKLEDSAVYLCASSFRGSGTDTQYFGPGTRLTVL.

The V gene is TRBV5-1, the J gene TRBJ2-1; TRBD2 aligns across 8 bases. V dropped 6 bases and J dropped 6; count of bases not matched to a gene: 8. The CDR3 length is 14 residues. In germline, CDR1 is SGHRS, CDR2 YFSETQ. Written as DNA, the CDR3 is TGCGCCAGCACAGTAGCGGGGCGATCCAATGAGCAGTTCTTC. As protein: CASTVAGRSNEQFF.

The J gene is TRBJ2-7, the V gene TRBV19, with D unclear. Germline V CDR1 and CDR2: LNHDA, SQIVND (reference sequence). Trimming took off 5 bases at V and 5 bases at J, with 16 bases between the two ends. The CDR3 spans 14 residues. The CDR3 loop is CASSPSGRNNEQYF. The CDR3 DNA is TGTGCCAGTAGTCCCTCGGGTAGAAACAACGAGCAGTACTTC.

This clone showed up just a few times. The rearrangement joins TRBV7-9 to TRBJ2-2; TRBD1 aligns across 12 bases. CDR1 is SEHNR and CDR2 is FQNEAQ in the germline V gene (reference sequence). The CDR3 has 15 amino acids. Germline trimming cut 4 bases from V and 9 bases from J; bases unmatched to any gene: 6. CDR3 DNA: TGTGCCAGCAGCTCCCCGGGGACAGGGGGCTGGGAGCTGTTTTTT. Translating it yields CASSSPGTGGWELFF. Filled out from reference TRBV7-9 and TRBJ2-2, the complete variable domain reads DTGVSQNPRHKITKRGQNVTFRCDPISEHNRLYWYRQTLGQGPEFLTYFQNEAQLEKSRLLSDRFSAERPKGSFSTLEIQRTEQGDSAMYLCASSSPGTGGWELFFGEGSRLTVL.

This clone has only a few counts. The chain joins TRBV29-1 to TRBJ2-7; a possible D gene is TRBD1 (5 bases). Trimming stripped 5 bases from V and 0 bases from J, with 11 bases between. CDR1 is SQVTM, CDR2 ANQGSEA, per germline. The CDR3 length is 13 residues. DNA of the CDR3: TGCAGCGTTAAGCAGGGCCCCTCCTACGAGCAGTACTTC. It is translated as CSVKQGPSYEQYF.

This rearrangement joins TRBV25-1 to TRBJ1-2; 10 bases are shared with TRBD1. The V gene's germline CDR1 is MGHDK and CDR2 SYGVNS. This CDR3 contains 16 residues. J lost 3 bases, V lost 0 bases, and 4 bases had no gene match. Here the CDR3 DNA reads TGTGCCAGCAGTGAATATGGGACAGGGGAGCACTATGGCTACACCTTC. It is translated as CASSEYGTGEHYGYTF.

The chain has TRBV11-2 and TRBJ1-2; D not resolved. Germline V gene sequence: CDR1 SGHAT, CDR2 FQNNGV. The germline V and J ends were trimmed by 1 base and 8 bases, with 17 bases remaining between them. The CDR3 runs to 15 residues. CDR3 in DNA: TGTGCCAGCAGCTTAGGTACGGGTGCAGTGGAGGGCTACACCTTC. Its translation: CASSLGTGAVEGYTF.

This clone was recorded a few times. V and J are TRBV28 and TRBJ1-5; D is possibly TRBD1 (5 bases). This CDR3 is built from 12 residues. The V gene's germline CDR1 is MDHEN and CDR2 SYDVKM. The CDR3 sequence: CAARGVGQPQHF. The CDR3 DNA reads TGTGCTGCAAGGGGTGTTGGTCAGCCCCAGCATTTT.

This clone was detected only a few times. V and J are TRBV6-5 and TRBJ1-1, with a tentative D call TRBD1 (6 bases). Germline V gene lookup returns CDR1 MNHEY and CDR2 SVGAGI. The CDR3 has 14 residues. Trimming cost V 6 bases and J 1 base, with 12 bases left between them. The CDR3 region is CASRTVQGNTEAFF. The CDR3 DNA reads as TGTGCCAGCAGAACCGTACAGGGGAACACTGAAGCTTTCTTT.

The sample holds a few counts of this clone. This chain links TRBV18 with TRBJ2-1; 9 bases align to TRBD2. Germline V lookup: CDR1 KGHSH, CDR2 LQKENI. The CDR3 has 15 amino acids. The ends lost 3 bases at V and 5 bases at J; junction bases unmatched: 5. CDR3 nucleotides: TGTGCCAGCTCACCGCGGGGGGGCCAAGACAATGAGCAGTTCTTC. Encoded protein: CASSPRGGQDNEQFF.

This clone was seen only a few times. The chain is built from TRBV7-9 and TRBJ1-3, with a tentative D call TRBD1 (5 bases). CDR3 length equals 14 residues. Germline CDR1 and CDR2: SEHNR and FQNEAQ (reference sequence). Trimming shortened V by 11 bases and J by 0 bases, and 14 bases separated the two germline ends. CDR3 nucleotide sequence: TGTGCCGGAGAAGGGGTCAACTCTGGAAACACCATATATTTT. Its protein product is CAGEGVNSGNTIYF.

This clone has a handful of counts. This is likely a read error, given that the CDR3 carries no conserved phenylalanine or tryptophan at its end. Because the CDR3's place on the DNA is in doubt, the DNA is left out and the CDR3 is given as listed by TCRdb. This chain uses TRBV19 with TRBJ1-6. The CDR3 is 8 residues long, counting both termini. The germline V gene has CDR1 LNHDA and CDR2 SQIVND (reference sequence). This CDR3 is CASRRLLT.

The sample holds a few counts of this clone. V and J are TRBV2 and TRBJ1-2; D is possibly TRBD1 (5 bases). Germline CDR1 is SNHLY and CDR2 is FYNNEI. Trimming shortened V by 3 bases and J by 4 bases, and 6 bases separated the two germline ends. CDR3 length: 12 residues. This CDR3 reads CASSDQGYGYTF. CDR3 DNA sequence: TGTGCCAGCAGTGATCAGGGCTATGGCTACACCTTC.